The clone carrying this T cell receptor beta chain was seen a handful of times. Its antigen is not known. The record originates from a study of T cell repertoires in cytomegalovirus infection. At the level of the study: TCR beta signatures that were public indicated CMV infection and matching HLA type. Study results and limitations: CMV-specific TCR beta clonotypes restricted by HLA-C were the ones dominating the ex vivo response. Summed frequency of public TCR beta families distinguished CMV carriers with the relevant HLA.

TCRdb reprocessed the reads via MiXCR and lists one record per CDR3 protein. In the table there are 80,000 or so distinct CDR3 sequences, roughly a quarter of which are singletons. V gave up 0 bases and J gave up 5 bases, with 8 bases separating them. CDR1 and CDR2 from the germline V gene are MGHRA and YSYEKL. The CDR3 runs 15 residues. The receptor's source is a human donor in good health (CMV status not recorded). Some clones in this sample may be carry-over from other donors' samples. The V gene is TRBV4-1, the J gene TRBJ1-6, with D unresolved. The sample consisted of CD8+ T cells from cultured PBMCs, taken from culture after CMV antigen stimulation. The CDR3 spells CASSQEVKDNSPLHF. The CDR3 DNA follows: TGCGCCAGCAGCCAAGAAGTGAAGGATAATTCACCCCTCCACTTT.